The 21 T cell receptor beta chains presented below share a single source sample, sequenced in a study of T cells in Graves' hyperthyroidism and ophthalmopathy. From RNA transcripts, TCR beta CDR3 regions were amplified. A set of HTBI primers served as the primers for a first-round RT-PCR of the TCR CDR3. TCRdb reprocessed the multiplex PCR reads with MiXCR, giving one entry per CDR3 protein. The sample yields approximately 320,000 distinct CDR3 sequences, 15% to 20% seen once. Sequencing was done on a sample of blood. All receptors derive from a man between 25 and 39 years old with Graves' hyperthyroidism.

As concerns this clonotype: This sequence may be a read error, since a much larger clone differs from it by one base. V gene TRBV6-1 combines with J gene TRBJ2-2; possibly TRBD1 or TRBD2 for D (6 bases each). This CDR3 region has 17 residues. V was cut by 4 bases and J by 0 bases, with 15 bases left in between. Germline CDR1 is MNHNS and CDR2 is SASEGT. The CDR3 reads CASSGRWGAPNTGELFF. The CDR3 DNA reads TGTGCCAGCAGTGGGAGGTGGGGGGCCCCGAACACCGGGGAGCTGTTTTTT.

In its sample, this clonotype was seen a few times. The J gene is TRBJ1-2, the V gene TRBV7-6; tentatively, D is TRBD1 (5 bases). V was cut by 3 bases and J by 7 bases, with 15 bases left in between. Germline CDR1 reads SGHVS; CDR2 reads FNYEAQ. The CDR3 covers 14 residues. The CDR3 is CASSLSSGGGGYTF. CDR3 nucleotides: TGTGCCAGCAGCTTGTCGTCGGGGGGTGGTGGCTACACCTTC.

This clonotype has more than one count but fewer than ten. The chain uses TRBV24-1 and TRBJ2-3; a possible D gene is TRBD1 (5 bases). The CDR3 extends over 14 amino acids. Trimming cost V 4 bases and J 4 bases, with 11 bases left between them. Germline-derived CDR1 and CDR2 are KGHDR and SFDVKD. The CDR3 spells CATSDPQGSDTQYF. The CDR3, as DNA: TGTGCCACCAGTGACCCTCAGGGTTCAGATACGCAGTATTTT.

This clonotype was counted at least ten times. The chain joins TRBV20-1 to TRBJ2-7; TRBD1 matches 8 bases. The CDR3 spans 11 residues. After removal of 6 bases from V and 6 bases from J, the junction contained 4 bases not matched to a gene. The germline CDR1 and CDR2 sequences are DFQATT and SNEGSKA (reference sequence). The CDR3 region is CSAPGGREQYF. The DNA of the CDR3 is TGCAGTGCACCAGGGGGCCGCGAGCAGTACTTC.

The chain recombines TRBV10-3 with TRBJ2-5, with 9 bases fitting TRBD2. The CDR3 is 15 residues long. The trim removed 2 bases at V and 3 bases at J, leaving 4 bases unmatched. CDR1 ENHRY and CDR2 SYGVKD come from the germline V gene. The DNA of the CDR3 is TGTGCCATCAGTGAGCCAATAGCGGGAGAAGAGACCCAGTACTTC. It specifies CAISEPIAGEETQYF.

This clonotype was picked up many times. This rearrangement joins TRBV12-3 or TRBV12-4 to TRBJ2-3, with 8 bases lining up with TRBD2. The CDR3 is made up of 15 amino acids. J was trimmed by 6 bases and V by 5 bases; bases with no gene match: 10. Here the CDR3 DNA reads TGTGCCAGCAGTCTACGGGAGGGCCGGGTTGATACGCAGTATTTT. It encodes CASSLREGRVDTQYF.

The chain couples TRBV25-1 to TRBJ2-7; TRBD2 aligns across 8 bases. The CDR3 has 15 amino acids. V lost 3 bases to trimming and J lost 2 bases; unmatched junction nucleotides: 6. Germline assignment: CDR1 MGHDK and CDR2 SYGVNS. DNA of the CDR3: TGTGCCAGCAGTGATGGACTAGCCAGAACCTACGAGCAGTACTTC. Encoded protein: CASSDGLARTYEQYF.

This clonotype was seen ten or more times. The chain is built from TRBV10-3 and TRBJ2-1; a weak D match, TRBD1 (6 bases). In germline, CDR1 is ENHRY, CDR2 SYGVKD. The V gene lost 6 bases and the J gene lost 3 bases, with 18 bases spanning the gap. This CDR3 contains 16 residues. The CDR3 loop reads CAIRPRGAEDYNEQFF. The CDR3 DNA is TGTGCCATCAGGCCCAGGGGCGCGGAAGACTACAATGAGCAGTTCTTC.

This chain uses TRBV24-1 with TRBJ2-2; a weak D match, TRBD2 (5 bases). Trimming removed 9 bases from V and 6 bases from J, with 25 bases in between. CDR1 is KGHDR, CDR2 SFDVKD, per germline. This CDR3 has 17 amino acids. In nucleotides, the CDR3 is TGTGCCACCGGGGAGTCTCCTGGGCTAGGTGTGGCCGGGGAGCTGTTTTTT. Amino acid sequence: CATGESPGLGVAGELFF.

This clonotype was counted ten times or more. J is TRBJ1-2 and V is TRBV12-3 or TRBV12-4, with no clear D. The CDR3 length is 15 residues. Trimming removed 4 bases from V and 4 bases from J, with 16 bases in between. In nucleotides, the CDR3 is TGTGCCAGCAGTTATGGTTCAGGACTACCCTATGGCTACACCTTC. The encoded protein is CASSYGSGLPYGYTF.

The V call is TRBV27, the J call TRBJ2-7; D is unclear. The J call may not be correct, given that the DNA end is closer to TRBJ2-1. Germline V gives CDR1 MNHEY, CDR2 SMNVEV (reference sequence). CDR3 length: 13 residues. The CDR3 sequence is CASSLQASYEQFF. The CDR3, as DNA: TGTGCCAGCAGTCTTCAGGCTTCCTACGAGCAGTTCTTC.

This clonotype has ten or more counts. The chain links TRBV29-1 to TRBJ2-5; either TRBD1 or TRBD2 may supply D (5 bases each). Germline CDR1 SQVTM, CDR2 ANQGSEA. The CDR3 covers 11 residues. V was pared by 4 bases and J by 3 bases, with 6 bases between. The CDR3 spells CSVVGEETQYF. DNA for the CDR3: TGCAGCGTTGTGGGGGAAGAGACCCAGTACTTC.

This chain links TRBV20-1 with TRBJ2-7, with D unresolved. This CDR3 comprises 14 residues. V lost 1 base and J lost 0, with 10 bases in between. Looked up from germline, CDR1 is DFQATT and CDR2 is SNEGSKA (reference sequence). CDR3 DNA: TGCAGTGCTAGAGGCCGGCTGAGCTCCTACGAGCAGTACTTC. It yields the protein CSARGRLSSYEQYF.

This clonotype was picked up a small number of times. The chain combines TRBV25-1 with TRBJ1-2, with 8 bases lining up with TRBD1. V was clipped by 3 bases and J by 2 bases; unmatched bases: 5. The CDR3 contains 15 residues. Germline V lookup: CDR1 MGHDK, CDR2 SYGVNS. The CDR3: CASSDPRQGNYGYTF. The CDR3 region has the DNA TGTGCCAGCAGTGATCCAAGACAGGGGAACTATGGCTACACCTTC.

In its sample, this clonotype was seen a few times. V is TRBV4-1 and J is TRBJ2-7, with D maybe TRBD1 (5 bases). From germline, CDR1 is MGHRA and CDR2 YSYEKL. CDR3 length: 15 residues. Deletions cut 4 bases from V and 2 bases from J, with 15 bases between. CDR3 DNA: TGCGCCAGCAGCCCGTTACAGGCCGTACCCTACGAGCAGTACTTC. Protein product: CASSPLQAVPYEQYF.

This clonotype showed up just a few times. This chain joins TRBV7-3 and TRBJ2-1; D is ambiguous. The CDR3 totals 16 residues. V lost 3 bases, J lost 4 bases, and 16 bases lay in between. The germline gives CDR1 SGHTA, CDR2 FQGTGA. The CDR3 loop reads CASSFKGSGTYNEQFF. For the CDR3, the DNA is TGTGCCAGCAGCTTTAAAGGGTCAGGAACTTACAATGAGCAGTTCTTC.

The rearrangement links TRBV24-1 to TRBJ2-1; 11 bases align to TRBD1. The CDR3 totals 16 residues. Germline loops: CDR1 KGHDR, CDR2 SFDVKD. The J segment lost 7 bases and the V segment lost 9 bases, leaving 13 bases of the junction unmatched. CDR3 in DNA: TGTGCCACCTCAGATACCGGGACAGGGGGAAAAAATGAGCAGTTCTTC. It yields the protein CATSDTGTGGKNEQFF.

In this sample, this clonotype turned up a few times. J is TRBJ2-7 and V is TRBV7-9; 7 nucleotides agree with TRBD2. The CDR3 runs to 13 residues. Germline V gene lookup returns CDR1 SEHNR and CDR2 FQNEAQ (reference sequence). V lost 5 bases to trimming and J lost 7 bases; unmatched junction nucleotides: 8. CDR3 sequence reads: CASSRIVGGEQYF. In DNA, the CDR3 is TGTGCCAGCAGCCGCATTGTGGGGGGGGAGCAGTACTTC.

This clonotype has just a few counts. The V call is TRBV6-1, the J call TRBJ2-2; possibly TRBD2 for D (5 bases). CDR1 and CDR2 from the germline V gene are MNHNS and SASEGT. The CDR3 covers 13 residues. V lost 6 bases to trimming and J lost 5 bases, with 10 bases between them. The CDR3: CASRRASTGELFF. CDR3 DNA: TGTGCCAGCAGGAGGGCCTCGACCGGGGAGCTGTTTTTT.

J is TRBJ1-2 and V is TRBV30; D not resolved. This CDR3 spans 15 amino acids. Germline values: CDR1 GTSNPN, CDR2 SVGIG (reference sequence). Trimming removed 8 bases at V and 2 bases at J, with 21 bases between. For the CDR3, the DNA is TGTGCCCATACACCCGGTGGAGCGGGAAACTATGGCTACACCTTC. Protein: CAHTPGGAGNYGYTF.

This sequence joins TRBV5-1 and TRBJ2-2; 11 nucleotides agree with TRBD2. Germline V gene lookup returns CDR1 SGHRS and CDR2 YFSETQ. This CDR3 region has 17 residues. The V gene end was trimmed by 1 base and the J gene end by 4 bases; junction bases not matched to a gene: 6. CDR3 DNA: TGCGCCAGCAGCTTGACCGGGACTAGCGGACCCACCGGGGAGCTGTTTTTT. It codes for CASSLTGTSGPTGELFF.